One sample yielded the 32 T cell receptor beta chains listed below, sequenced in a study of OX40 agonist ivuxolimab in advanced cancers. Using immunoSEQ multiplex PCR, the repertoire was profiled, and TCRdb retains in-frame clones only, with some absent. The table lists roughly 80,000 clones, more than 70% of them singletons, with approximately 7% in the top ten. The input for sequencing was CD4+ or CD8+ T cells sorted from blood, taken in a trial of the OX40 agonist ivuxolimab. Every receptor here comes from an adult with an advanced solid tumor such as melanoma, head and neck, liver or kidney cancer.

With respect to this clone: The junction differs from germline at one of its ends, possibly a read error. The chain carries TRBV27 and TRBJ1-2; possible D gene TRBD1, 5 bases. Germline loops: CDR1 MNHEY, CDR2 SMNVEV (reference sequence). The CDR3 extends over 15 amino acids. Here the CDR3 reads CVSSLYGGANYGYTF. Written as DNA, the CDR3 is TGTGTCAGCAGTTTATATGGGGGAGCAAACTATGGCTACACCTTC.

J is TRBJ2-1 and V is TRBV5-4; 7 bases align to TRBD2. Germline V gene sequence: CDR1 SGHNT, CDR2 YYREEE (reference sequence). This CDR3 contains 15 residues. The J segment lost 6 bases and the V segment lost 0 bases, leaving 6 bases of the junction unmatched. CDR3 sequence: CASSLGGSRTNEQFF. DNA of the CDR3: TGTGCCAGCAGCTTGGGCGGGAGTCGGACCAATGAGCAGTTCTTC.

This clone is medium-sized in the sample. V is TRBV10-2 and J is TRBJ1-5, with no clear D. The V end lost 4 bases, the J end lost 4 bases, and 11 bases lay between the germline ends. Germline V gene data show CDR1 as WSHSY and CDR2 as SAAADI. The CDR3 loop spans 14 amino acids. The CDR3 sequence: CASSGSGWNQPQHF. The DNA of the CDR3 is TGCGCCAGCAGTGGTTCTGGGTGGAATCAGCCCCAGCATTTT.

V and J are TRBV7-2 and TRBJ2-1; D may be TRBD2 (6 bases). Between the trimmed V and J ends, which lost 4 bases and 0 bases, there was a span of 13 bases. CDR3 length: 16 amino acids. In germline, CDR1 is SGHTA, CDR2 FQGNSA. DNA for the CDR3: TGTGCCAGCAGCTCCGCCCGGAGGGGCTCCTACAATGAGCAGTTCTTC. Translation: CASSSARRGSYNEQFF.

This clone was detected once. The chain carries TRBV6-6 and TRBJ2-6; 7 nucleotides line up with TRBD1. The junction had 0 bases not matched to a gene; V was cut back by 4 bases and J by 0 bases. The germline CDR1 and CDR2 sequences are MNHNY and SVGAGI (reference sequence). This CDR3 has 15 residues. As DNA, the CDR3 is TGTGCCAGCAGTTCAGGGGGCTCTGGGGCCAACGTCCTGACTTTC. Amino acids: CASSSGGSGANVLTF.

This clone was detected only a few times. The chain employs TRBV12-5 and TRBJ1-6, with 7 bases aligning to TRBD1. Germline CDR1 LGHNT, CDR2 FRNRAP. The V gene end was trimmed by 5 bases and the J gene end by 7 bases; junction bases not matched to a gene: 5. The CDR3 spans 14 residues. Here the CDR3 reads CASGPGQTNSPLHF. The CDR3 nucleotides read TGTGCTAGTGGTCCGGGACAGACGAATTCACCCCTCCACTTT.

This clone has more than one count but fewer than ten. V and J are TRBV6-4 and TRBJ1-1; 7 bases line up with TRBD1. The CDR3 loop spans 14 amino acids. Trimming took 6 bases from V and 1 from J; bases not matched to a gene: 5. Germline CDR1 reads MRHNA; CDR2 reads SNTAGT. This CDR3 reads CASRPQGWNTEAFF. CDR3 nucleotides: TGTGCCAGCAGACCACAGGGGTGGAACACTGAAGCTTTCTTT.

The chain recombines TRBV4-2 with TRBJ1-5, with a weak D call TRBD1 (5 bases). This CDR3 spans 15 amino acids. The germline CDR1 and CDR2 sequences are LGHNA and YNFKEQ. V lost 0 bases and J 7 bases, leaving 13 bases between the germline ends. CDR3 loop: CASSQDRWGLQPQHF. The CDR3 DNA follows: TGTGCCAGCAGCCAAGACCGGTGGGGGTTGCAGCCCCAGCATTTT.

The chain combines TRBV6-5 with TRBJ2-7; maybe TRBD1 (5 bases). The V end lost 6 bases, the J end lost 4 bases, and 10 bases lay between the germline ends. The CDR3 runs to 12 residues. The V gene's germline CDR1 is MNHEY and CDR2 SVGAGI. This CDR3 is CASSTDTYEQYF. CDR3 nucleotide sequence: TGTGCCAGCAGCACGGACACTTACGAGCAGTACTTC.

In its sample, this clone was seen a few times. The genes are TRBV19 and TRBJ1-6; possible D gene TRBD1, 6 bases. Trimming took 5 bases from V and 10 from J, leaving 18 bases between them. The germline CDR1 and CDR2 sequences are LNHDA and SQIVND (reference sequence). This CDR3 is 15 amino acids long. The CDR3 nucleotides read TGTGCCAGTAGTGTATCTCATACAGGGTACTCACCCCTCCACTTT. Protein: CASSVSHTGYSPLHF.

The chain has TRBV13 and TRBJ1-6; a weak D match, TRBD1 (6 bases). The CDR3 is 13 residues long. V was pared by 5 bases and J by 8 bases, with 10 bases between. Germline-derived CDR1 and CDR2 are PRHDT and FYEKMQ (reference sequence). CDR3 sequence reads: CASSEYRDSPLHF. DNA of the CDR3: TGTGCCAGCAGCGAATACAGGGATTCACCCCTCCACTTT.

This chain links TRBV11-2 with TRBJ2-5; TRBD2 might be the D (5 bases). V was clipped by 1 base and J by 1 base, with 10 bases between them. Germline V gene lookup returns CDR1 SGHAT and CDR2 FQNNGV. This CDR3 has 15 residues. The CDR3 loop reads CASSLVGGSQETQYF. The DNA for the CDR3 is TGTGCCAGCAGCTTAGTTGGCGGGTCCCAAGAGACCCAGTACTTC.

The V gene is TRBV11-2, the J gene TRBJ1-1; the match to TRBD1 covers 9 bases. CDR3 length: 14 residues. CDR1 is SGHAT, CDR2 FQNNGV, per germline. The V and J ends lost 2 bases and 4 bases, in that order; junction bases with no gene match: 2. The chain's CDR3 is CASSLRDRVTEAFF. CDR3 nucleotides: TGTGCCAGCAGCTTACGGGACAGGGTCACTGAAGCTTTCTTT.

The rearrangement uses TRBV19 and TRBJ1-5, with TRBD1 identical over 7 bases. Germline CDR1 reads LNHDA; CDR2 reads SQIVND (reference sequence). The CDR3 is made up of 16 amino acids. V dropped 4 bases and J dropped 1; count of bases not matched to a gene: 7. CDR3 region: CASSTDREESNQPQHF. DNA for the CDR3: TGTGCCAGTAGTACAGACAGGGAAGAGAGCAATCAGCCCCAGCATTTT.

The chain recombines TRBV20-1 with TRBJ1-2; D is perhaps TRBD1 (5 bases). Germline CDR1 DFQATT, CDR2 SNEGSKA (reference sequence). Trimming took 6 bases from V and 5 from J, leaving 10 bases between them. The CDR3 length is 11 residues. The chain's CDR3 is CSARDGYGYTF. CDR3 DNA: TGCAGTGCCAGGGACGGTTATGGCTACACCTTC.

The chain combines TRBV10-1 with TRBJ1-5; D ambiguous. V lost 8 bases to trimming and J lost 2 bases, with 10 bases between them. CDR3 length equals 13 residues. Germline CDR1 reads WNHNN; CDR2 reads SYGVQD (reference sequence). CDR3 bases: TGCGCCAGCGCCCTTTCGGGCAATCAGCCCCAGCATTTT. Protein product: CASALSGNQPQHF.

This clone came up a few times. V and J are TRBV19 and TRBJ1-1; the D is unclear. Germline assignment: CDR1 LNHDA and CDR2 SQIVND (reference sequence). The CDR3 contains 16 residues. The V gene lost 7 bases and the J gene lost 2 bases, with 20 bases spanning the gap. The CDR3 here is CASNPAGRNYNTEAFF. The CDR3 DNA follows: TGTGCCAGTAACCCTGCAGGCCGGAACTACAACACTGAAGCTTTCTTT.

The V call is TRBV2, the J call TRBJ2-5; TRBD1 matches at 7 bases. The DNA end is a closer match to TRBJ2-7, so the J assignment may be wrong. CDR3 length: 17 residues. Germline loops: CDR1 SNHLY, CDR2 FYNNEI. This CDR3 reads CASSEWDPRDRPYEQYF. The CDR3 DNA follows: TGTGCCAGCAGTGAATGGGACCCCCGGGACAGACCCTACGAGCAGTACTTC.

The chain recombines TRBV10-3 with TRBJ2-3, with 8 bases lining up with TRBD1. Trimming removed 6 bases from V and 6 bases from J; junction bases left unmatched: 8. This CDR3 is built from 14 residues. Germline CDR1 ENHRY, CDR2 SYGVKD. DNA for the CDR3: TGTGCCATCAGGACAGGGGAATCATCCGATACGCAGTATTTT. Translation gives CAIRTGESSDTQYF.

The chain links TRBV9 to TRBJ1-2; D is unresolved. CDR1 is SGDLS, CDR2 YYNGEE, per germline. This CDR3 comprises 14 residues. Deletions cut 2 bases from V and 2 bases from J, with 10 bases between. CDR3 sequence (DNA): TGTGCCAGCAGCGTCTCCAACAGCAACTATGGCTACACCTTC. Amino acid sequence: CASSVSNSNYGYTF.

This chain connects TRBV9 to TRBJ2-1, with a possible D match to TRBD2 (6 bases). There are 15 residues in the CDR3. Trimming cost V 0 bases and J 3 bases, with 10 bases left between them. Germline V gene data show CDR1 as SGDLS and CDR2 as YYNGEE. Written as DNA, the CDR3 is TGTGCCAGCAGCGTAGCGGGACTCCTCTACAATGAGCAGTTCTTC. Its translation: CASSVAGLLYNEQFF.

CDR3 sequence reads: CASSPPVNTEAFF. Here the CDR3 DNA reads TGTGCCAGCAGCCCTCCAGTGAACACTGAAGCTTTCTTT. The chain is built from TRBV7-6 and TRBJ1-1; D remains unclear. The CDR3 runs 13 residues. The V end was cut by 5 bases, the J end by 0 bases, with 7 bases between. Germline V lookup: CDR1 SGHVS, CDR2 FNYEAQ.

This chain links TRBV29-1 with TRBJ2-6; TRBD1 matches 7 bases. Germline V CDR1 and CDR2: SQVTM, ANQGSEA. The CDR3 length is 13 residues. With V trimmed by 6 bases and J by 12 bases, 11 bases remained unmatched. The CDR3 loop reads CSVQGDSPGVLTF. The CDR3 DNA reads TGCAGCGTCCAAGGGGACAGCCCCGGCGTCCTGACTTTC.

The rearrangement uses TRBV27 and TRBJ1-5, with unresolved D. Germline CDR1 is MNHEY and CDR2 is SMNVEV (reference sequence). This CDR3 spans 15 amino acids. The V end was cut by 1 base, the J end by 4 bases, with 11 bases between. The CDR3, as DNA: TGTGCCAGCAGTTTATGGGCAGGCTCGAATCAGCCCCAGCATTTT. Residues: CASSLWAGSNQPQHF.

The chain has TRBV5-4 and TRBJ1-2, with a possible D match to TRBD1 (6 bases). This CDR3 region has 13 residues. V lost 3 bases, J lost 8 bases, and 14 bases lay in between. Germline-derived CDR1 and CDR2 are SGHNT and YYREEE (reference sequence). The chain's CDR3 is CASSYVRGEGYTF. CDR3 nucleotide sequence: TGTGCCAGCAGCTATGTCAGGGGAGAGGGCTACACCTTC. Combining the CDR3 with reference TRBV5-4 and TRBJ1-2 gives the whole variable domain ETGVTQSPTHLIKTRGQQVTLRCSSQSGHNTVSWYQQALGQGPQFIFQYYREEENGRGNFPPRFSGLQFPNYSSELNVNALELDDSALYLCASSYVRGEGYTFGSGTRLTVV.

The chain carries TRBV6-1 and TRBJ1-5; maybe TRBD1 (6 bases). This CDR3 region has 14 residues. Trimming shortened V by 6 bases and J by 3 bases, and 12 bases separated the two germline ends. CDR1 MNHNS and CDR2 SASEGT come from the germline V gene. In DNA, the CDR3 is TGTGCCAGCAGCTGGGACATGTACAATCAGCCCCAGCATTTT. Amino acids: CASSWDMYNQPQHF.

The CDR3 reads CASNPQRGGLTTEAFF. In nucleotides, the CDR3 is TGTGCCAGCAACCCGCAAAGGGGGGGACTCACCACTGAAGCTTTCTTT. The chain links TRBV27 to TRBJ1-1; perhaps TRBD1 as D (6 bases). CDR1 is MNHEY and CDR2 is SMNVEV in the germline V gene (reference sequence). The CDR3 spans 16 residues. Trimming removed 7 bases from V and 4 bases from J, with 22 bases in between.

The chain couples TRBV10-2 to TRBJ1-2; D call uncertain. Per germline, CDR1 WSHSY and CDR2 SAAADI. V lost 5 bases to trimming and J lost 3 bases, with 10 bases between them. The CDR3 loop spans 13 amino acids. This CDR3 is CASSPKPDYGYTF. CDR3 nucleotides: TGCGCCAGCAGTCCGAAGCCGGACTATGGCTACACCTTC.

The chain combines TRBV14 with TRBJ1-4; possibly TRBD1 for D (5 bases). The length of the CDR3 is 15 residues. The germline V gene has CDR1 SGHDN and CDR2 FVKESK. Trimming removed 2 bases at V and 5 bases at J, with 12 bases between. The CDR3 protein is CASSQLDSGNEKLFF. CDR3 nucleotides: TGTGCCAGCAGCCAACTAGACAGCGGCAATGAAAAACTGTTTTTT.

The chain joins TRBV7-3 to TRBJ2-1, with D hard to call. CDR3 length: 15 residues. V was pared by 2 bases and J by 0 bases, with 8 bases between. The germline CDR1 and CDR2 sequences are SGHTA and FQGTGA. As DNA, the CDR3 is TGTGCCAGCAGCTTAGGACCGAGCTCCTACAATGAGCAGTTCTTC. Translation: CASSLGPSSYNEQFF.

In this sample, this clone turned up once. The CDR3, as DNA: TGCGCCAGCAGCCGGCGCACGGGGCCCGAAGAGACCCAGTACTTC. It is translated as CASSRRTGPEETQYF. The chain uses TRBV5-1 and TRBJ2-5, with D tentatively TRBD1 or TRBD2 (5 bases each). Trimming shortened V by 4 bases and J by 3 bases, and 16 bases separated the two germline ends. Germline CDR1 SGHRS, CDR2 YFSETQ. The CDR3 extends over 15 amino acids.

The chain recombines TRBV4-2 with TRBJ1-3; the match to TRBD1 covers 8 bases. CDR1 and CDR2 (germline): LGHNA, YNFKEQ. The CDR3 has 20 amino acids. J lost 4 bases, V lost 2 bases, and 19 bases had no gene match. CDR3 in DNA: TGTGCCAGCAGCCAACCCGGGACAGGTTACGCTGGGAAGCTGGGAAACACCATATATTTT. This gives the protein CASSQPGTGYAGKLGNTIYF.